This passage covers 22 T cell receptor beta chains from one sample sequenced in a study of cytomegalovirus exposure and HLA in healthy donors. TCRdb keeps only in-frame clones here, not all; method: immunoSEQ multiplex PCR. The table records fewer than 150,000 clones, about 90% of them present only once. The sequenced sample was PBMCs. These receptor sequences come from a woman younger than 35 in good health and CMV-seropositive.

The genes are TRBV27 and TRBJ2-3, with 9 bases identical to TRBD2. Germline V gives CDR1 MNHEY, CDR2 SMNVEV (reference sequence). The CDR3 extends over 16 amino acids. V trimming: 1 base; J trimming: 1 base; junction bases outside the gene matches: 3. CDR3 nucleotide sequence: TGTGCCAGCAGTTTATACGAGCGGGGGGGCACAGATACGCAGTATTTT. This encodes CASSLYERGGTDTQYF.

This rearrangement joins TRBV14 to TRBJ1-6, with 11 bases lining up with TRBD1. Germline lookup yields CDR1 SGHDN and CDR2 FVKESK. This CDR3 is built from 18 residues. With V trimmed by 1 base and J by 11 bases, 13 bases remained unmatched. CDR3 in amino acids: CASSQALGQGAPGAPLHF. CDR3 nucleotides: TGTGCCAGCAGCCAAGCCCTCGGACAGGGGGCGCCAGGAGCACCCCTCCACTTT.

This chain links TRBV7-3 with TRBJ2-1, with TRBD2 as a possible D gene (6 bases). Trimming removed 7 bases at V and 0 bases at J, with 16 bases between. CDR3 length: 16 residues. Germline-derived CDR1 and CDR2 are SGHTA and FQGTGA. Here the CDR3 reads CASTHFGGSSYNEQFF. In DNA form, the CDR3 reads TGTGCCAGCACCCACTTCGGGGGTAGCTCCTACAATGAGCAGTTCTTC.

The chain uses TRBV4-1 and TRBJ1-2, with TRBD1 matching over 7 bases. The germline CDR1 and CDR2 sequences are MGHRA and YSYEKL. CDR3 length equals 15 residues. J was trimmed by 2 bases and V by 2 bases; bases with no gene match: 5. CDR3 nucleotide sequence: TGCGCCAGCAGCCAACTAACGACAGGGAACTATGGCTACACCTTC. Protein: CASSQLTTGNYGYTF.

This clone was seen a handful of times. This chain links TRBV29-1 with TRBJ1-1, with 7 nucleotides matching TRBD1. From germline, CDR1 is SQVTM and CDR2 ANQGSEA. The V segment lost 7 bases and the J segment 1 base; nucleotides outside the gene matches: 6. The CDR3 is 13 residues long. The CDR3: CSAETGWNTEAFF. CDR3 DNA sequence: TGCAGCGCCGAGACAGGGTGGAACACTGAAGCTTTCTTT.

The CDR3 bases are TGTGCCTGGAGACAATGGGGGGGTAATGAAAAACTGTTTTTT. Protein: CAWRQWGGNEKLFF. The chain employs TRBV30 and TRBJ1-4; TRBD1 is a possible D gene (5 bases). The CDR3 totals 14 residues. V was clipped by 3 bases and J by 4 bases, with 12 bases between them. Germline V gives CDR1 GTSNPN, CDR2 SVGIG (reference sequence). Full variable domain (rest looked up from reference TRBV30 and TRBJ1-4): SQTIHQWPATLVQPVGSPLSLECTVEGTSNPNLYWYRQAAGRGLQLLFYSVGIGQISSEVPQNLSASRPQDRQFILSSKKLLLSDSGFYLCAWRQWGGNEKLFFGSGTQLSVL.

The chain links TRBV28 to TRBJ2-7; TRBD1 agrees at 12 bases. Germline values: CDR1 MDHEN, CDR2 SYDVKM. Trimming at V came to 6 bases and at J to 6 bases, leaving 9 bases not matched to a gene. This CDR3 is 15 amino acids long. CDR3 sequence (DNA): TGTGCCAGCAGGGGTACCGGGACAGGGGGCCGCGAGCAGTACTTC. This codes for CASRGTGTGGREQYF.

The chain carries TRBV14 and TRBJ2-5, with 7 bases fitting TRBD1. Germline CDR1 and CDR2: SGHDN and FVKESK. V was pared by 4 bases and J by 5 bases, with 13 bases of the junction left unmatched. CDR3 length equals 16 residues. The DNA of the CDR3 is TGTGCCAGCAGCCCTTTTGGCAGGGGGATGGGGGAGACCCAGTACTTC. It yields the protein CASSPFGRGMGETQYF.

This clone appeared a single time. As DNA, the CDR3 is TGTGCCAGCAGTTCGGCAGGGGGTTCAACTAATGAAAAACTGTTTTTT. It is translated as CASSSAGGSTNEKLFF. J is TRBJ1-4 and V is TRBV27, with TRBD1 matching 7 bases. The CDR3 consists of 16 residues. The V and J ends lost 4 bases and 0 bases, in that order; junction bases with no gene match: 5. CDR1 and CDR2 from the germline V gene are MNHEY and SMNVEV (reference sequence).

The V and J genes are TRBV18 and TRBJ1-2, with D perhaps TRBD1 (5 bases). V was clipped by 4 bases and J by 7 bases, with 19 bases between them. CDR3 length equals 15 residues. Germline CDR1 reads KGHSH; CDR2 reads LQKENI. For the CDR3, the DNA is TGTGCCAGCTCACGGGACGGGGGATTGGGAAGTGGCTACACCTTC. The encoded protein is CASSRDGGLGSGYTF.

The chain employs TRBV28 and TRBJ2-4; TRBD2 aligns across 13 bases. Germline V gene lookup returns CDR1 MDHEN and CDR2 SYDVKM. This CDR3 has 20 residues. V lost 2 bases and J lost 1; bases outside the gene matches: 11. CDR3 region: CASSLRATSGGLEAKNIQYF. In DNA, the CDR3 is TGTGCCAGCAGTTTAAGGGCGACTAGCGGGGGGCTTGAGGCCAAAAACATTCAGTACTTC.

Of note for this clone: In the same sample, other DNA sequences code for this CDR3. The DNA of the CDR3 is TGTGCCAGCTCACCAGCCGGGAACACTGAAGCTTTCTTT. Its translation is CASSPAGNTEAFF. The gene calls are TRBV18 and TRBJ1-1, with D unclear. This CDR3 is 13 amino acids long. V dropped 2 bases and J dropped 1 base, with 5 bases sitting between them. Germline V CDR1 and CDR2: KGHSH, LQKENI.

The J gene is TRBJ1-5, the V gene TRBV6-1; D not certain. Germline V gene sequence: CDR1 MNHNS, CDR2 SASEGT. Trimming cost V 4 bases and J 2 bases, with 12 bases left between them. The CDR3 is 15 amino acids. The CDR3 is CASSGPIAGNQPQHF. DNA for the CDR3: TGTGCCAGCAGTGGACCTATAGCGGGCAATCAGCCCCAGCATTTT.

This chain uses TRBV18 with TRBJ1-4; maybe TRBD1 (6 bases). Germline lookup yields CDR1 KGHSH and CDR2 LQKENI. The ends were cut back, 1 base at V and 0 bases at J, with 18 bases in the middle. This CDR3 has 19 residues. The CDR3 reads CASSPRNREPHATNEKLFF. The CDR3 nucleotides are TGTGCCAGCTCACCACGGAACAGGGAACCCCATGCAACTAATGAAAAACTGTTTTTT.

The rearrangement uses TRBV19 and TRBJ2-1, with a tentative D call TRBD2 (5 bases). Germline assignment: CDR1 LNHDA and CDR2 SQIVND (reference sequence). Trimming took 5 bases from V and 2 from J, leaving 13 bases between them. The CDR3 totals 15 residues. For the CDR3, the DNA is TGTGCCAGTAGTCTCAGGAGCGGACCCTACAATGAGCAGTTCTTC. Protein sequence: CASSLRSGPYNEQFF.

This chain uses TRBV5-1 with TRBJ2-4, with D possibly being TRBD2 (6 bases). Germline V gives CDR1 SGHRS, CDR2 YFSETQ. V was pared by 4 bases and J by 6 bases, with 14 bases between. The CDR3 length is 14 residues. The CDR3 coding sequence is TGCGCCAGCAGCGGCGGGACGGAAGGAAACATTCAGTACTTC. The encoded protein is CASSGGTEGNIQYF.

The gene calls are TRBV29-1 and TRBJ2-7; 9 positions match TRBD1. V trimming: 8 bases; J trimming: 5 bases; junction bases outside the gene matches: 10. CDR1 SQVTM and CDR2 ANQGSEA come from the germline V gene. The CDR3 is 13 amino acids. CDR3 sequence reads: CSSREQGAHEQYF. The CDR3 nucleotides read TGCAGCTCTAGGGAACAGGGGGCGCACGAGCAGTACTTC.

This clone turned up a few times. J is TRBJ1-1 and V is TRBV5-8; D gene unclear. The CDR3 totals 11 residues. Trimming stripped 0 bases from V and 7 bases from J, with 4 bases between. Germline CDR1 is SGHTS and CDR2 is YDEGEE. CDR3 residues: CASSLVSEAFF. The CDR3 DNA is TGTGCCAGCAGCTTGGTCAGTGAAGCTTTCTTT.

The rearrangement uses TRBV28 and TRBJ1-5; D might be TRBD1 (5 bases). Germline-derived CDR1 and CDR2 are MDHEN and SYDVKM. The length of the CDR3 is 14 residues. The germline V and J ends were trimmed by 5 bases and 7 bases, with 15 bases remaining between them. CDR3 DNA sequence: TGTGCCAGCAGTCCGGGGGGAGGGGTACAGCCCCAGCATTTT. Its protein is CASSPGGGVQPQHF.

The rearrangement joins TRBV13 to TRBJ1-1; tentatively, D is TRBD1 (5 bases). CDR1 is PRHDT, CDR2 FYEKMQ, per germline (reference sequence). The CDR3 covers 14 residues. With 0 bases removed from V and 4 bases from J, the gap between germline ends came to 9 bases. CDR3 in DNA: TGTGCCAGCAGCTTAGGCCTTAGGGGCACTGAAGCTTTCTTT. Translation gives CASSLGLRGTEAFF.

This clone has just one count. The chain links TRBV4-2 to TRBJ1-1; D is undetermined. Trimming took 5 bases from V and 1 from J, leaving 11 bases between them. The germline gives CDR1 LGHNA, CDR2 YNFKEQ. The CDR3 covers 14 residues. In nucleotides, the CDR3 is TGTGCCAGCAGCTTAGAACGAGGGAACACTGAAGCTTTCTTT. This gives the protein CASSLERGNTEAFF.

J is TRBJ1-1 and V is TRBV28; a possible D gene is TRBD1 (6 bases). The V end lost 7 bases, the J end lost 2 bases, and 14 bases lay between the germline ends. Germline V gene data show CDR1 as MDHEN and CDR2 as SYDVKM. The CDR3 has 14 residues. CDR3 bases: TGTGCCAGCAAGATATACGGGACAAACACTGAAGCTTTCTTT. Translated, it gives CASKIYGTNTEAFF.